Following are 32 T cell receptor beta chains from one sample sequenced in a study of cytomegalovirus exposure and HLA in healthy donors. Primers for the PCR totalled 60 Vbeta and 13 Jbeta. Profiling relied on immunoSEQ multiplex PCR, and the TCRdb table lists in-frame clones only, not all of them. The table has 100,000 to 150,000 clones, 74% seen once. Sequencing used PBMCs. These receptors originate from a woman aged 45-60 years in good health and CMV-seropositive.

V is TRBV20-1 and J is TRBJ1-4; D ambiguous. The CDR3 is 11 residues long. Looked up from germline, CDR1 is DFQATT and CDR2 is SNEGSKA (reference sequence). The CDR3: CGGLADEKLFF. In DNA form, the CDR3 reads TGCGGCGGTCTGGCAGATGAAAAACTGTTTTTT.

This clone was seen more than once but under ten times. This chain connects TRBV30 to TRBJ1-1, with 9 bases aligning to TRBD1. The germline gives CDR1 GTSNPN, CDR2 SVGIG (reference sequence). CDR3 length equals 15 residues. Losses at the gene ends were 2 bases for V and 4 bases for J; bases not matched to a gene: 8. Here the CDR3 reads CAWSQAGTGPTEAFF. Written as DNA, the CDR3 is TGTGCCTGGAGTCAGGCTGGGACAGGGCCCACTGAAGCTTTCTTT. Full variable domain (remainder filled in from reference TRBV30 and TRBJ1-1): SQTIHQWPATLVQPVGSPLSLECTVEGTSNPNLYWYRQAAGRGLQLLFYSVGIGQISSEVPQNLSASRPQDRQFILSSKKLLLSDSGFYLCAWSQAGTGPTEAFFGQGTRLTVV.

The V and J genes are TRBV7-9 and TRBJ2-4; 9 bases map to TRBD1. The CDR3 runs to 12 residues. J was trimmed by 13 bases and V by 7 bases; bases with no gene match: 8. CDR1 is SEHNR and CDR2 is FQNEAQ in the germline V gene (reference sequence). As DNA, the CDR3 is TGTGCCAGCAAGGGACAGGGAGAGGGACAGTACTTC. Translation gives CASKGQGEGQYF.

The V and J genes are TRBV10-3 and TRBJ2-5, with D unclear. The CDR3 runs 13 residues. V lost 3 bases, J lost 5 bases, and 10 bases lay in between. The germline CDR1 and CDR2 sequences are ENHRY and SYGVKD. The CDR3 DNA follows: TGTGCCATCAGTGAAACAAACGGGGAGACCCAGTACTTC. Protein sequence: CAISETNGETQYF.

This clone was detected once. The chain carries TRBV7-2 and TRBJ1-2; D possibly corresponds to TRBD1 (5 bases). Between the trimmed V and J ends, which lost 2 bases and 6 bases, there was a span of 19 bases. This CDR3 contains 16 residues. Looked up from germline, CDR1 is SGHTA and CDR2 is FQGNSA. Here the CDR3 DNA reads TGTGCCAGCAGCTTACCCGGTTTAGGGGTGCTGGATGGCTACACCTTC. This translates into CASSLPGLGVLDGYTF.

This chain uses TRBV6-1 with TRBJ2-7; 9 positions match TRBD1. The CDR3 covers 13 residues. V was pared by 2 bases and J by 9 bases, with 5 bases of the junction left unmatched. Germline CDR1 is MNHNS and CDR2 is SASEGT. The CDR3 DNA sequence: TGTGCCAGCAGTGAAAACAGGGGGCAGGTGCAGTACTTC. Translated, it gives CASSENRGQVQYF.

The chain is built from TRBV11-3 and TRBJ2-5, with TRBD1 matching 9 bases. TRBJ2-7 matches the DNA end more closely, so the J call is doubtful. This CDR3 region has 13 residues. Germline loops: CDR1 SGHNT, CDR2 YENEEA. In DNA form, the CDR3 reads TGTGCCAGCAGCTCGACAGGGGGCTACGAGCAGTACTTC. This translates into CASSSTGGYEQYF.

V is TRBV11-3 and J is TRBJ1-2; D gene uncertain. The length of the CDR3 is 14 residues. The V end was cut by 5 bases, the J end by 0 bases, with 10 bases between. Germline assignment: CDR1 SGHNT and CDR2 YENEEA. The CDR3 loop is CASSRRPSNYGYTF. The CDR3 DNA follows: TGTGCCAGCAGCCGCAGGCCCTCTAACTATGGCTACACCTTC. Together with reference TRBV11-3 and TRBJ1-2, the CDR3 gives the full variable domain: EAGVVQSPRYKIIEKKQPVAFWCNPISGHNTLYWYLQNLGQGPELLIRYENEEAVDDSQLPKDRFSAERLKGVDSTLKIQPAELGDSAVYLCASSRRPSNYGYTFGSGTRLTVV.

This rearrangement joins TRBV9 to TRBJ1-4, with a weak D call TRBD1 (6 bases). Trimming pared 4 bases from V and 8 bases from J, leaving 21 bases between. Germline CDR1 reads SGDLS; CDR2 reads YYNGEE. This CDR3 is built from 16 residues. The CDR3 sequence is CASSTGVGRGGEKLFF. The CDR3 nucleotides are TGTGCCAGCAGCACCGGCGTCGGCAGGGGAGGGGAAAAACTGTTTTTT. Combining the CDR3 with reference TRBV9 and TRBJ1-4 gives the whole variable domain DSGVTQTPKHLITATGQRVTLRCSPRSGDLSVYWYQQSLDQGLQFLIQYYNGEERAKGNILERFSAQQFPDLHSELNLSSLELGDSALYFCASSTGVGRGGEKLFFGSGTQLSVL.

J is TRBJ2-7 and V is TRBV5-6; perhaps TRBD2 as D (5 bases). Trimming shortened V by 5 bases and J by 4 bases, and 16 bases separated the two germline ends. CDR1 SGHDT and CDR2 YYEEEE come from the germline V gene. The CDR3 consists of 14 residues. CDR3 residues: CASRKGGSKYEQYF. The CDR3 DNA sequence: TGTGCCAGCAGGAAAGGAGGCAGCAAGTACGAGCAGTACTTC.

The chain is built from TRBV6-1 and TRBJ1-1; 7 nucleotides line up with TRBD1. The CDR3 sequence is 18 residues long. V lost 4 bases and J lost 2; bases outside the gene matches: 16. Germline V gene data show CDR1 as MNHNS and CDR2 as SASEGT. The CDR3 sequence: CASSARTGPLPPNTEAFF. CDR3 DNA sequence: TGTGCCAGCAGTGCCCGGACAGGACCCCTCCCCCCAAACACTGAAGCTTTCTTT.

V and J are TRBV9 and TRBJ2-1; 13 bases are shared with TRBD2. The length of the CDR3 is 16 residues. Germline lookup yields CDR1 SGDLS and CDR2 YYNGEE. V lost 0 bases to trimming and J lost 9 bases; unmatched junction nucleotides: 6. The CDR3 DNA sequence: TGTGCCAGCAGCGTAGGAAGACTAGCGGGGGGAAGTGAGCAGTTCTTC. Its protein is CASSVGRLAGGSEQFF.

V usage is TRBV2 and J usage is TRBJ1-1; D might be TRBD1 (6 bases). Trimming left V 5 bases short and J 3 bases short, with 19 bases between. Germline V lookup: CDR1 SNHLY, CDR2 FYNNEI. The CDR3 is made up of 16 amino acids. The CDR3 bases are TGTGCCAGCAGTTCTGCCCGCCGGGGGGCCTACACTGAAGCTTTCTTT. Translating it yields CASSSARRGAYTEAFF.

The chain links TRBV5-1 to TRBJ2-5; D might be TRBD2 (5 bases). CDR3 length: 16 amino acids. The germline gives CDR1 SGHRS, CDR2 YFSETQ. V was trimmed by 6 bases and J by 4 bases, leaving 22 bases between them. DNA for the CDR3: TGCGCCAGCACCCGGGGAGCAGAAAACCAACGAGAGACCCAGTACTTC. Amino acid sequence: CASTRGAENQRETQYF.

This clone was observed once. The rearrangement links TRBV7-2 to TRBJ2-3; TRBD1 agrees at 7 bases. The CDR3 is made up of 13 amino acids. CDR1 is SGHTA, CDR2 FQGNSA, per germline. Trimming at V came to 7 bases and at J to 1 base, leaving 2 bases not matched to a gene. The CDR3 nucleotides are TGTGCCAGCATCGGGACAGGCACAGATACGCAGTATTTT. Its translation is CASIGTGTDTQYF.

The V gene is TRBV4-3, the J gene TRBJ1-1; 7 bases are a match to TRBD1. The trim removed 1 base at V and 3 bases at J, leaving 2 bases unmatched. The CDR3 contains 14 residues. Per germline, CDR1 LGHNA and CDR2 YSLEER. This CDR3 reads CASSQATGDTEAFF. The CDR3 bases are TGCGCCAGCAGCCAAGCTACAGGGGACACTGAAGCTTTCTTT.

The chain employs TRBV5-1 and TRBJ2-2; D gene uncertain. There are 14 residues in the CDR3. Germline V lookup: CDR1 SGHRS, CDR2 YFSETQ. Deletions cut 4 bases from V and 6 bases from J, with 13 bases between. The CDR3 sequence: CASSLTLRAGELFF. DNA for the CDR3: TGCGCCAGCAGCCTGACCCTACGGGCCGGGGAGCTGTTTTTT. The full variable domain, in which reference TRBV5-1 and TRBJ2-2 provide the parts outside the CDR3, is KAGVTQTPRYLIKTRGQQVTLSCSPISGHRSVSWYQQTPGQGLQFLFEYFSETQRNKGNFPGRFSGRQFSNSRSEMNVSTLELGDSALYLCASSLTLRAGELFFGEGSRLTVL.

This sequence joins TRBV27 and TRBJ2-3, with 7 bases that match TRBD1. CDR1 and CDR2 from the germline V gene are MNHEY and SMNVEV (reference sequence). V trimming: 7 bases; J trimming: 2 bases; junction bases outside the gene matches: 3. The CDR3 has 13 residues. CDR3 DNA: TGTGCCAGCATGACAGGGCCCACAGATACGCAGTATTTT. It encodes CASMTGPTDTQYF.

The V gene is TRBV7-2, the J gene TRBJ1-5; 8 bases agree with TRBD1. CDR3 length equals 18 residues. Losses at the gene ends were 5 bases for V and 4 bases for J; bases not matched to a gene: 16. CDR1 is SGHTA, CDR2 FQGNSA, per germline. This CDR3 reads CASSMQPGQAPTNQPQHF. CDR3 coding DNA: TGTGCCAGCAGCATGCAACCGGGACAGGCACCTACTAATCAGCCCCAGCATTTT.

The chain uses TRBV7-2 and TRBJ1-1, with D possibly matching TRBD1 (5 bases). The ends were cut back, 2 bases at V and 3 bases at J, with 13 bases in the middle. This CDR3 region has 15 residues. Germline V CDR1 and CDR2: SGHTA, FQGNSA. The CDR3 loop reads CASSLWGGRDTEAFF. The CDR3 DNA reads TGTGCCAGCAGCTTATGGGGGGGTCGGGACACTGAAGCTTTCTTT.

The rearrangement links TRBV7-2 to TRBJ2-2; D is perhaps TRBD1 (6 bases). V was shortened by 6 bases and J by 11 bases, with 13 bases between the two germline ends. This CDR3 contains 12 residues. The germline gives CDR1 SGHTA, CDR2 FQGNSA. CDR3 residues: CASSRGLSELFF. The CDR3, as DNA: TGTGCCAGCAGTAGGGGGTTGAGTGAGCTGTTTTTT.

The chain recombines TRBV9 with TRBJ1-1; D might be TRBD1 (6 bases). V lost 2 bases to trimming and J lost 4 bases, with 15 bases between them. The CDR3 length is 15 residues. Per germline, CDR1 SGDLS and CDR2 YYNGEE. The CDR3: CASSVGGGESTEAFF. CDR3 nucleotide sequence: TGTGCCAGCAGCGTTGGAGGGGGGGAGAGCACTGAAGCTTTCTTT.

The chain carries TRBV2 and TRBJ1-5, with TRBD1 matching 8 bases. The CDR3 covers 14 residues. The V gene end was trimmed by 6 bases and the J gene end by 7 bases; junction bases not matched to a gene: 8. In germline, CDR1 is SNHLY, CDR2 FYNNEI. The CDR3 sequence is CASRAGTGGQPQHF. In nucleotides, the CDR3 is TGTGCCAGCAGAGCCGGGACAGGCGGGCAGCCCCAGCATTTT.

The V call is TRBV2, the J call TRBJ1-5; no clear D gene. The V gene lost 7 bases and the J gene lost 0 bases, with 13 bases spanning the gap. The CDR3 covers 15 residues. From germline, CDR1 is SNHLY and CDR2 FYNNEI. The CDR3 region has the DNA TGTGCCAGCACCGATAGTCAGGCTAGCAATCAGCCCCAGCATTTT. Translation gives CASTDSQASNQPQHF.

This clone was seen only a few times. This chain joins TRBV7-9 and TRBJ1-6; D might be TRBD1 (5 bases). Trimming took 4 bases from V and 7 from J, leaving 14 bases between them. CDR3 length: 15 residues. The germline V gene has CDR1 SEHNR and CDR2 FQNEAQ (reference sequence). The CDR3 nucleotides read TGTGCCAGCAGCTCTGGTGCGACAGCCAATTCACCCCTCCACTTT. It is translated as CASSSGATANSPLHF. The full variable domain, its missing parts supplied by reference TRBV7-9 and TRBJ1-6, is DTGVSQNPRHKITKRGQNVTFRCDPISEHNRLYWYRQTLGQGPEFLTYFQNEAQLEKSRLLSDRFSAERPKGSFSTLEIQRTEQGDSAMYLCASSSGATANSPLHFGNGTRLTVT.

The CDR3 bases are TGCGCCAGCAGCTTGGGAGCGGGGTGGGCTGACACTGAAGCTTTCTTT. Translated: CASSLGAGWADTEAFF. The genes are TRBV5-1 and TRBJ1-1; D remains ambiguous. CDR1 is SGHRS, CDR2 YFSETQ, per germline. The V end was cut by 0 bases, the J end by 3 bases, with 15 bases between. CDR3 length: 16 residues.

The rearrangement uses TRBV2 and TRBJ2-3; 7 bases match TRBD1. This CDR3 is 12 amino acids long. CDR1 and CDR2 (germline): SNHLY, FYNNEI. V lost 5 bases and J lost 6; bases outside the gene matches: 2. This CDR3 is CASSWTGDTQYF. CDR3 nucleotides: TGTGCCAGCAGTTGGACAGGCGATACGCAGTATTTT.

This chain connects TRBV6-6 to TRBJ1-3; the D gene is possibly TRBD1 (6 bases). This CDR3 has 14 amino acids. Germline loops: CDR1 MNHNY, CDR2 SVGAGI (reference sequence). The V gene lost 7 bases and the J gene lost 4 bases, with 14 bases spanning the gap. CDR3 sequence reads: CASTPGGAGNTIYF. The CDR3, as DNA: TGTGCCAGCACCCCCGGGGGGGCAGGAAACACCATATATTTT.

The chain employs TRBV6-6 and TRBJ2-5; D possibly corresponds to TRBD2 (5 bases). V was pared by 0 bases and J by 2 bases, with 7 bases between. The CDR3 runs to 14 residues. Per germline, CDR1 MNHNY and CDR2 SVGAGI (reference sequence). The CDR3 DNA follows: TGTGCCAGCAGTTACTCGTCGGGGCAAGAGACCCAGTACTTC. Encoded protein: CASSYSSGQETQYF.

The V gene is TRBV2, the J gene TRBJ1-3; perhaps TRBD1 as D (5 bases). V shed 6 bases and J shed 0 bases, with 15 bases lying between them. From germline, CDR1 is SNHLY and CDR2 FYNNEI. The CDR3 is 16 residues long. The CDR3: CASRASRQPSGNTIYF. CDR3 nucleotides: TGTGCCAGCAGAGCATCCCGACAGCCCTCTGGAAACACCATATATTTT. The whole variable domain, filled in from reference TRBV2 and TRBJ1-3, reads EPEVTQTPSHQVTQMGQEVILRCVPISNHLYFYWYRQILGQKVEFLVSFYNNEISEKSEIFDDQFSVERPDGSNFTLKIRSTKLEDSAMYFCASRASRQPSGNTIYFGEGSWLTVV.

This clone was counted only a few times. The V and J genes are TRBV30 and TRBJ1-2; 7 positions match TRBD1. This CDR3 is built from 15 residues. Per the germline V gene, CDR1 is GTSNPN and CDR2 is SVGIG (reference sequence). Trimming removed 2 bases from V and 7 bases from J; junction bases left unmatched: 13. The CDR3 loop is CAWSSAATGNGGYTF. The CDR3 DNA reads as TGTGCCTGGAGTTCGGCCGCGACAGGGAATGGTGGCTACACCTTC.

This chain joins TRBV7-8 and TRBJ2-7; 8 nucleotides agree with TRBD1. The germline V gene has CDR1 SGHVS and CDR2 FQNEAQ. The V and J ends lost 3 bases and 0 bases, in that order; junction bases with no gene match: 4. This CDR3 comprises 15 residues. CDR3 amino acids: CASSFVGTGSYEQYF. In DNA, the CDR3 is TGTGCCAGCAGCTTCGTTGGGACAGGCTCCTACGAGCAGTACTTC.